Below are 25 T cell receptor beta chains sequenced from a single sample in a study of siplizumab effects on memory and regulatory T cells. The assay was immunoSEQ multiplex PCR, and TCRdb's table has in-frame clones only and misses some. Found here are some 100,000 clones, about 91% of them singletons; the top ten hold about 0.7%. Sequencing input: Tregs sorted from blood. These receptors were collected from a human donor in good health.

This clone was recorded once. The CDR3 loop reads CATSSHGDQPQHF. CDR3 DNA sequence: TGTGCCACCAGCAGTCATGGAGATCAGCCCCAGCATTTT. The chain combines TRBV15 with TRBJ1-5; D remains unclear. Trimming took 3 bases from V and 5 from J, leaving 8 bases between them. Germline CDR1 is LNHNV and CDR2 is YYDKDF (reference sequence). This CDR3 has 13 amino acids.

This chain links TRBV5-1 with TRBJ1-2, with D perhaps matching TRBD1 (5 bases). The V and J ends lost 5 bases and 8 bases respectively, with 22 bases between them. The V gene's germline CDR1 is SGHRS and CDR2 YFSETQ. This CDR3 is built from 15 residues. Here the CDR3 reads CASSFPGPKGEGYTF. The CDR3 DNA is TGCGCCAGCAGTTTTCCGGGACCTAAAGGAGAAGGCTACACCTTC. Drawing the rest from reference TRBV5-1 and TRBJ1-2, the complete variable domain is KAGVTQTPRYLIKTRGQQVTLSCSPISGHRSVSWYQQTPGQGLQFLFEYFSETQRNKGNFPGRFSGRQFSNSRSEMNVSTLELGDSALYLCASSFPGPKGEGYTFGSGTRLTVV.

The chain joins TRBV12-5 to TRBJ2-1; D tentatively reads TRBD1 or TRBD2 (7 bases each). There are 17 residues in the CDR3. V was clipped by 0 bases and J by 5 bases, with 17 bases between them. CDR1 is LGHNT and CDR2 is FRNRAP in the germline V gene. The CDR3 region is CASGLVRQGEGNNEQFF. CDR3 in DNA: TGTGCTAGTGGTTTGGTACGGCAGGGGGAGGGGAACAATGAGCAGTTCTTC.

The chain carries TRBV30 and TRBJ1-6; D might be TRBD1 (5 bases). CDR3 length: 18 amino acids. Germline V gene sequence: CDR1 GTSNPN, CDR2 SVGIG (reference sequence). V was pared by 0 bases and J by 5 bases, with 20 bases between. The CDR3: CAWSVGRTRYFDNSPLHF. The CDR3 coding sequence is TGTGCCTGGAGTGTAGGTCGGACACGGTATTTTGATAATTCACCCCTCCACTTT.

The rearrangement uses TRBV20-1 and TRBJ1-5; D gene unclear. The CDR3 runs 11 residues. Per germline, CDR1 DFQATT and CDR2 SNEGSKA (reference sequence). The V and J ends lost 1 base and 4 bases respectively, with 2 bases between them. Written as DNA, the CDR3 is TGCAGTGCTAGAGGGAATCAGCCCCAGCATTTT. This gives the protein CSARGNQPQHF.

The chain uses TRBV7-3 and TRBJ1-1, with 7 bases matching TRBD1. In germline, CDR1 is SGHTA, CDR2 FQGTGA. There are 13 residues in the CDR3. V shed 5 bases, J shed 6 bases, and the junction held 6 bases outside the gene matches. The CDR3 bases are TGTGCCAGCAGCGAGACAGGGATATCTGAAGCTTTCTTT. Translated: CASSETGISEAFF.

This chain connects TRBV4-1 to TRBJ1-6, with D hard to call. Trimming shortened V by 0 bases and J by 13 bases, and 19 bases separated the two germline ends. CDR3 size: 16 residues. In germline, CDR1 is MGHRA, CDR2 YSYEKL. CDR3 sequence reads: CASSQDLQEPGNPLHF. The CDR3, as DNA: TGCGCCAGCAGCCAAGATTTGCAGGAACCTGGTAATCCCCTCCACTTT.

This chain connects TRBV9 to TRBJ2-2, with D possibly matching TRBD1 (5 bases). V lost 0 bases and J 4 bases, leaving 10 bases between the germline ends. Germline CDR1 SGDLS, CDR2 YYNGEE. The CDR3 length is 15 residues. The CDR3: CASSVEGSGTGELFF. DNA of the CDR3: TGTGCCAGCAGCGTAGAGGGGTCGGGCACCGGGGAGCTGTTTTTT. Using reference TRBV9 and TRBJ2-2 for the parts outside the CDR3, the full variable domain is DSGVTQTPKHLITATGQRVTLRCSPRSGDLSVYWYQQSLDQGLQFLIQYYNGEERAKGNILERFSAQQFPDLHSELNLSSLELGDSALYFCASSVEGSGTGELFFGEGSRLTVL.

The genes are TRBV10-3 and TRBJ2-7, with 8 bases lining up with TRBD1. The germline CDR1 and CDR2 sequences are ENHRY and SYGVKD. This CDR3 is 12 amino acids long. This CDR3 is CATGTGTYEQYF. The CDR3 DNA is TGTGCAACCGGGACAGGTACCTACGAGCAGTACTTC.

The CDR3 coding sequence is TGTGCCAGCAGCTCAACTAAAAGGGGACAGGGGGCGAGGGAGCAGTACTTC. Translating it yields CASSSTKRGQGAREQYF. The rearrangement uses TRBV7-9 and TRBJ2-7; 12 bases fit TRBD1. Looked up from germline, CDR1 is SEHNR and CDR2 is FQNEAQ (reference sequence). The CDR3 length is 17 residues. V shed 4 bases, J shed 7 bases, and the junction held 14 bases outside the gene matches. The full variable domain, rest sourced from reference TRBV7-9 and TRBJ2-7, is DTGVSQNPRHKITKRGQNVTFRCDPISEHNRLYWYRQTLGQGPEFLTYFQNEAQLEKSRLLSDRFSAERPKGSFSTLEIQRTEQGDSAMYLCASSSTKRGQGAREQYFGPGTRLTVT.

The J gene is TRBJ1-2, the V gene TRBV28; D gene unclear. V lost 5 bases, J lost 0 bases, and 7 bases lay in between. This CDR3 has 13 residues. Germline CDR1 is MDHEN and CDR2 is SYDVKM. CDR3 in DNA: TGTGCCAGCAGTCGCGGGACTAACTATGGCTACACCTTC. It specifies CASSRGTNYGYTF.

The V call is TRBV19, the J call TRBJ1-2; no clear D gene. The CDR3 totals 14 residues. CDR1 LNHDA and CDR2 SQIVND come from the germline V gene (reference sequence). The ends were cut back, 4 bases at V and 5 bases at J, with 14 bases in the middle. The CDR3 is CASSTPGTPYGYTF. CDR3 nucleotides: TGTGCCAGTAGTACCCCGGGTACACCTTATGGCTACACCTTC.

This chain connects TRBV7-8 to TRBJ2-3; D is unclear. There are 10 residues in the CDR3. The ends were cut back, 10 bases at V and 5 bases at J, with 7 bases in the middle. Looked up from germline, CDR1 is SGHVS and CDR2 is FQNEAQ. CDR3 in amino acids: CATARDTQYF. The CDR3 DNA sequence: TGTGCCACCGCTAGAGATACGCAGTATTTT.

The V call is TRBV4-1, the J call TRBJ1-4; D remains ambiguous. The V end lost 1 base, the J end lost 8 bases, and 11 bases lay between the germline ends. CDR1 is MGHRA, CDR2 YSYEKL, per germline. This CDR3 spans 14 amino acids. The chain's CDR3 is CASSQGARREKLFF. The CDR3 DNA reads TGCGCCAGCAGCCAAGGGGCCCGAAGAGAAAAACTGTTTTTT.

J is TRBJ1-2 and V is TRBV15; D not resolved. The ends were cut back, 0 bases at V and 4 bases at J, with 6 bases in the middle. This CDR3 is 13 amino acids long. Germline assignment: CDR1 LNHNV and CDR2 YYDKDF (reference sequence). The chain's CDR3 is CATSRDGSYGYTF. The CDR3, as DNA: TGTGCCACCAGCAGAGATGGGAGCTATGGCTACACCTTC.

The rearrangement uses TRBV13 and TRBJ2-3, with D maybe TRBD2 (6 bases). From germline, CDR1 is PRHDT and CDR2 FYEKMQ (reference sequence). V dropped 5 bases and J dropped 9 bases, with 12 bases sitting between them. The CDR3 covers 12 residues. For the CDR3, the DNA is TGTGCCAGCAGCCTCGGAGGGTTAACGCAGTATTTT. Protein product: CASSLGGLTQYF.

This clone appeared a single time. The chain couples TRBV6-1 to TRBJ2-7; D perhaps matches TRBD1 (5 bases). Germline V gene lookup returns CDR1 MNHNS and CDR2 SASEGT. Trimming stripped 1 base from V and 2 bases from J, with 15 bases between. The CDR3 consists of 16 residues. The CDR3 nucleotides read TGTGCCAGCAGTGAAGGTTTCGCTGCCAGGGCCTACGAGCAGTACTTC. This sequence encodes CASSEGFAARAYEQYF.

This clone was found once. This chain links TRBV5-1 with TRBJ2-7, with 8 bases aligning to TRBD1. This CDR3 has 16 residues. Trimming at V came to 3 bases and at J to 4 bases, leaving 12 bases not matched to a gene. The V gene's germline CDR1 is SGHRS and CDR2 YFSETQ. In DNA form, the CDR3 reads TGCGCCAGCAGCTCCAGTTTAGGACAGGGTCAGTACGAGCAGTACTTC. As protein: CASSSSLGQGQYEQYF.

The chain joins TRBV19 to TRBJ2-3; either TRBD1 or TRBD2 may supply D (5 bases each). The ends were cut back, 7 bases at V and 2 bases at J, with 16 bases in the middle. Germline CDR1 is LNHDA and CDR2 is SQIVND (reference sequence). The CDR3 sequence is 15 residues long. Written as DNA, the CDR3 is TGTGCCAGTACCCCGAGGGGCGGAGCCACAGATACGCAGTATTTT. Residues: CASTPRGGATDTQYF.

This rearrangement joins TRBV6-6 to TRBJ2-1, with a tentative D call TRBD2 (5 bases). Per germline, CDR1 MNHNY and CDR2 SVGAGI (reference sequence). The length of the CDR3 is 16 residues. V lost 0 bases, J lost 7 bases, and 16 bases lay in between. The CDR3 spells CASSYSSASRLNEQFF. As DNA, the CDR3 is TGTGCCAGCAGTTACTCTTCCGCTAGCAGACTAAATGAGCAGTTCTTC.

The chain employs TRBV5-6 and TRBJ1-5, with D possibly being TRBD1 (6 bases). Germline assignment: CDR1 SGHDT and CDR2 YYEEEE. V dropped 0 bases and J dropped 2 bases, with 18 bases sitting between them. The CDR3 has 18 amino acids. The CDR3 DNA reads as TGTGCCAGCAGCTTGGGAGGGTCGGGGGCCGTAGGCAATCAGCCCCAGCATTTT. It encodes CASSLGGSGAVGNQPQHF. Supplemented by reference TRBV5-6 and TRBJ1-5, the full variable domain reads DAGVTQSPTHLIKTRGQQVTLRCSPKSGHDTVSWYQQALGQGPQFIFQYYEEEERQRGNFPDRFSGHQFPNYSSELNVNALLLGDSALYLCASSLGGSGAVGNQPQHFGDGTRLSIL.

The gene calls are TRBV7-8 and TRBJ2-5, with D unclear. There are 13 residues in the CDR3. V was clipped by 7 bases and J by 3 bases, with 12 bases between them. The germline V gene encodes CDR1 SGHVS and CDR2 FQNEAQ. The CDR3 sequence: CASTRVFEETQYF. Written as DNA, the CDR3 is TGTGCCAGCACCCGGGTGTTTGAAGAGACCCAGTACTTC.

The count of this clone is one. V gene TRBV6-1 combines with J gene TRBJ2-2, with D possibly TRBD2 on 6 matching bases. The CDR3 is made up of 15 amino acids. Germline lookup yields CDR1 MNHNS and CDR2 SASEGT. The V gene lost 1 base and the J gene lost 5 bases, with 11 bases spanning the gap. For the CDR3, the DNA is TGTGCCAGCAGTGAAGTGGGCCGGGGGACCGGGGAGCTGTTTTTT. Encoded protein: CASSEVGRGTGELFF.

This chain links TRBV11-3 with TRBJ2-7; TRBD1 or TRBD2 may be the D gene (5 bases each). The V end was cut by 1 base, the J end by 5 bases, with 9 bases between. The V gene's germline CDR1 is SGHNT and CDR2 YENEEA. This CDR3 is 13 amino acids long. In nucleotides, the CDR3 is TGTGCCAGCAGCTTAGCGGGGACGGACGAGCAGTACTTC. The encoded protein is CASSLAGTDEQYF.

J is TRBJ1-4 and V is TRBV23-1; TRBD1 might be the D (5 bases). Being an ORF, TRBV23-1 has a function that is uncertain. V was trimmed by 0 bases and J by 7 bases, leaving 12 bases between them. The CDR3 is made up of 15 amino acids. The CDR3 spells CASSQSRQGGEKLFF. The CDR3 DNA reads TGCGCCAGCAGTCAATCTCGGCAGGGAGGTGAAAAACTGTTTTTT.